This TCR beta chain came from a study of spatial heterogeneity in lung cancer. The CDR3 spans 13 residues. Germline-derived CDR1 and CDR2 are MNHEY and SVGEGT. V shed 8 bases and J 3 bases; nucleotides not matched to a gene: 7. Time point of the sample: sample taken at primary tumor resection. This clonotype was seen repeatedly, ten times or more. TCRdb ran MiXCR on the 5' RACE reads and lists one entry per CDR3 protein. The data contain about 38,000 distinct CDR3 sequences, 7.5% to 8% of them singletons. This receptor was obtained from a male donor with early-stage non-small cell lung cancer. This chain links TRBV6-2 or TRBV6-3 with TRBJ2-7, with TRBD1 identical over 7 bases. Material: PBMCs, obtained at surgery. The CDR3 spells CASHTGQHYEQYF. For the CDR3, the DNA is TGTGCCAGCCACACGGGACAGCACTACGAGCAGTACTTC.